The clone carrying this T cell receptor beta chain was counted at least ten times. The antigen is not known. The sample comes from a study of T cells in Graves' hyperthyroidism and ophthalmopathy. Findings and caveats of the study: Blood also held most thyroid clonotypes expanded beyond 0.001.

Amplification targeted TCR beta CDR3 regions from RNA transcripts. The HTBI primer set served for first-round RT-PCR of the TCR CDR3. MiXCR, run by TCRdb on the multiplex PCR reads, gives a single entry per CDR3 protein. In the table there are under 350,000 distinct CDR3 sequences, over 20% of which are singletons. Uncontrolled infection, other autoimmune disease, pregnancy or lactation barred patients from enrollment. Used for diagnoses were clinical symptoms, serum thyroxine and TRAb, thyroid ultrasound and orbital computed tomography. There are 14 residues in the CDR3. V lost 1 base and J lost 3, with 13 bases in between. Germline values: CDR1 DFQATT, CDR2 SNEGSKA (reference sequence).

Sample: blood. This clonotype originated in a woman between 45 and 65 years old with Graves' hyperthyroidism. V usage is TRBV20-1 and J usage is TRBJ2-7; no definite D call. Written as DNA, the CDR3 is TGCAGTGCTAGAGGATTTGGGGTAAACTACGAGCAGTACTTC. Translated: CSARGFGVNYEQYF.